Listed here are 20 T cell receptor beta chains from one sample, sequenced in a study of T cells after yellow fever vaccination. TCRdb fed the 5' RACE reads into MiXCR, producing one record per CDR3 protein. The repertoire includes about 330,000 distinct CDR3 sequences, about 4% of them detected once, and about 26% sits in the top ten. The sequences come from PBMCs, collected 5 days after the yellow fever booster vaccination. Every receptor here comes from a man aged 18 to 29 who received the YFV17D yellow fever vaccine.

The sample holds many counts of this clonotype. The chain employs TRBV7-9 and TRBJ2-1, with 8 bases aligning to TRBD2. Losses at the gene ends were 6 bases for V and 7 bases for J; bases not matched to a gene: 8. CDR1 is SEHNR and CDR2 is FQNEAQ in the germline V gene (reference sequence). The length of the CDR3 is 14 residues. DNA of the CDR3: TGTGCCAGCAGGCCGGGGGGGCCGTTAAATGAGCAGTTCTTC. Amino acids: CASRPGGPLNEQFF.

This clonotype showed up just a few times. The V and J genes are TRBV7-8 and TRBJ2-7, with unresolved D. This CDR3 comprises 13 residues. V gave up 3 bases and J gave up 6 bases, with 12 bases separating them. In germline, CDR1 is SGHVS, CDR2 FQNEAQ. CDR3 loop: CASSFLLDVEQYF. The CDR3 region has the DNA TGTGCCAGCAGCTTCCTCCTCGACGTCGAGCAGTACTTC.

In its sample, this clonotype was seen a few times. CDR3 sequence: CASSLNRGWTGSPLHF. CDR3 bases: TGTGCCAGCAGCCTAAACAGGGGTTGGACTGGATCACCCCTCCACTTT. V is TRBV7-9 and J is TRBJ1-6, with 7 bases aligning to TRBD1. This CDR3 spans 16 amino acids. Germline CDR1 SEHNR, CDR2 FQNEAQ (reference sequence). V dropped 5 bases and J dropped 10; count of bases not matched to a gene: 14.

This clonotype was seen a few times. The CDR3 DNA reads as TGTGCCAGCAGCCGTAACACCGGGGAGCTGTTTTTT. Translated, it gives CASSRNTGELFF. The rearrangement links TRBV7-9 to TRBJ2-2; D remains unclear. This CDR3 contains 12 residues. V dropped 5 bases and J dropped 2 bases, with 3 bases sitting between them. From germline, CDR1 is SEHNR and CDR2 FQNEAQ (reference sequence).

The CDR3 DNA reads TGTGCCAGCAGCTCAGGACCAGCTAGCTCGCAAGAGACCCAGTACTTC. Its protein is CASSSGPASSQETQYF. This chain connects TRBV5-4 to TRBJ2-5; D may be TRBD2 (5 bases). Trimming took 3 bases from V and 2 from J, leaving 17 bases between them. This CDR3 region has 16 residues. Germline values: CDR1 SGHNT, CDR2 YYREEE (reference sequence).

This clonotype was counted a few times. This rearrangement joins TRBV7-2 to TRBJ1-5; possibly TRBD1 for D (6 bases). Trimming left V 3 bases short and J 3 bases short, with 12 bases between. There are 15 residues in the CDR3. CDR1 SGHTA and CDR2 FQGNSA come from the germline V gene. The CDR3 DNA reads TGTGCCAGCAGCTTCCTGGACAGCGCCAATCAGCCCCAGCATTTT. Translating it yields CASSFLDSANQPQHF.

This clonotype was counted only a few times. The chain links TRBV7-9 to TRBJ2-5; D not certain. Trimming shortened V by 1 base and J by 5 bases, and 8 bases separated the two germline ends. The CDR3 loop spans 13 amino acids. The germline V gene has CDR1 SEHNR and CDR2 FQNEAQ (reference sequence). CDR3 region: CASSLDGYETQYF. CDR3 nucleotide sequence: TGTGCCAGCAGCTTAGACGGCTATGAGACCCAGTACTTC. Based on the CDR3 plus reference TRBV7-9 and TRBJ2-5, the full variable domain is DTGVSQNPRHKITKRGQNVTFRCDPISEHNRLYWYRQTLGQGPEFLTYFQNEAQLEKSRLLSDRFSAERPKGSFSTLEIQRTEQGDSAMYLCASSLDGYETQYFGPGTRLLVL.

This clonotype was seen only a few times. V usage is TRBV6-5 and J usage is TRBJ1-4, with 7 nucleotides matching TRBD1. This CDR3 region has 15 residues. V trimming: 2 bases; J trimming: 5 bases; junction bases outside the gene matches: 5. Germline lookup yields CDR1 MNHEY and CDR2 SVGAGI. For the CDR3, the DNA is TGTGCCAGCAGTTACGGGGACAGAAGAAATGAAAAACTGTTTTTT. Protein: CASSYGDRRNEKLFF.

This clonotype has a count of ten or more. The chain carries TRBV19 and TRBJ2-7; a weak D match, TRBD1 (6 bases). CDR1 and CDR2 (germline): LNHDA, SQIVND (reference sequence). Trimming took 9 bases from V and 10 from J, leaving 10 bases between them. This CDR3 region has 9 residues. The CDR3 DNA is TGTGCCAGGGGGGACAAACAGTACGTC. Protein: CARGDKQYV.

The chain employs TRBV5-6 and TRBJ2-5; a possible D gene is TRBD2 (6 bases). Germline lookup yields CDR1 SGHDT and CDR2 YYEEEE. The CDR3 consists of 15 residues. The V end was cut by 2 bases, the J end by 4 bases, with 15 bases between. As DNA, the CDR3 is TGTGCCAGCAGCTTTCCCGGGGGAGAGAGAGAGACCCAGTACTTC. It encodes CASSFPGGERETQYF.

This clonotype was recorded at least ten times. CDR3 DNA: TGTGCCAGCAGCTTTGAATCCGGGACGCAGTATTTT. Translated: CASSFESGTQYF. The V and J genes are TRBV11-2 and TRBJ2-3; D is unclear. Germline assignment: CDR1 SGHAT and CDR2 FQNNGV. The length of the CDR3 is 12 residues. The germline V and J ends were trimmed by 3 bases and 9 bases, with 10 bases remaining between them.

This clonotype was seen repeatedly, ten times or more. This rearrangement joins TRBV2 to TRBJ1-1; tentative D call: TRBD1 (6 bases). The CDR3 runs 12 residues. Per germline, CDR1 SNHLY and CDR2 FYNNEI. Trimming removed 11 bases from V and 4 bases from J, with 14 bases in between. CDR3: CACYRTATEAFF. The DNA for the CDR3 is TGTGCCTGCTACAGGACAGCCACTGAAGCTTTCTTT. Full variable domain (remainder filled in from reference TRBV2 and TRBJ1-1): EPEVTQTPSHQVTQMGQEVILRCVPISNHLYFYWYRQILGQKVEFLVSFYNNEISEKSEIFDDQFSVERPDGSNFTLKIRSTKLEDSAMYFCACYRTATEAFFGQGTRLTVV.

This clonotype was found a few times. The chain couples TRBV27 to TRBJ2-3, with 12 bases fitting TRBD2. From germline, CDR1 is MNHEY and CDR2 SMNVEV (reference sequence). V lost 7 bases to trimming and J lost 5 bases; unmatched junction nucleotides: 10. The CDR3 has 16 residues. CDR3 protein: CASTELTSGGLDTQYF. The CDR3 DNA is TGTGCCAGCACAGAACTGACTAGCGGGGGATTAGATACGCAGTATTTT.

This clonotype was counted only a few times. V usage is TRBV3-1 and J usage is TRBJ2-7; D might be TRBD1 (6 bases). Trimming cost V 4 bases and J 2 bases, with 15 bases left between them. The V gene's germline CDR1 is LGHDT and CDR2 YNNKEL (reference sequence). There are 15 residues in the CDR3. Written as DNA, the CDR3 is TGTGCCAGCAGCCCTACAGGGAAAGGGACCTACGAGCAGTACGTC. Encoded protein: CASSPTGKGTYEQYV.

The rearrangement joins TRBV5-1 to TRBJ1-1; the D gene is possibly TRBD1 (5 bases). Germline loops: CDR1 SGHRS, CDR2 YFSETQ. The CDR3 loop spans 15 amino acids. Trimming pared 2 bases from V and 1 base from J, leaving 12 bases between. The chain's CDR3 is CASSFGRGENTEAFF. In nucleotides, the CDR3 is TGCGCCAGCAGCTTTGGTCGGGGGGAGAACACTGAAGCTTTCTTT.

This clonotype was recorded many times. The rearrangement uses TRBV19 and TRBJ1-5, with TRBD1 identical over 8 bases. Germline trimming cut 6 bases from V and 1 base from J; bases unmatched to any gene: 5. CDR1 LNHDA and CDR2 SQIVND come from the germline V gene (reference sequence). This CDR3 is 15 amino acids long. DNA of the CDR3: TGTGCCAGTAGCGGACAGGGTCAGAGCAATCAGCCCCAGCATTTT. It yields the protein CASSGQGQSNQPQHF.

This clonotype was observed a few times. The chain joins TRBV12-3 or TRBV12-4 to TRBJ1-3, with D unclear. Trimming pared 3 bases from V and 3 bases from J, leaving 12 bases between. CDR3 length: 15 amino acids. CDR3 nucleotide sequence: TGTGCCAGCAGTTTGGAACGTTTCGGTGGAAACACCATATATTTT. Protein sequence: CASSLERFGGNTIYF.

This clonotype was picked up many times. This chain connects TRBV28 to TRBJ1-3; D ambiguous. The germline CDR1 and CDR2 sequences are MDHEN and SYDVKM. The CDR3 spans 15 residues. The germline V and J ends were trimmed by 2 bases and 0 bases, with 8 bases remaining between them. CDR3 amino acids: CASSLGSGSGNTIYF. As DNA, the CDR3 is TGTGCCAGCAGTTTAGGTTCTGGCTCTGGAAACACCATATATTTT. Based on the CDR3 plus reference TRBV28 and TRBJ1-3, the full variable domain is DVKVTQSSRYLVKRTGEKVFLECVQDMDHENMFWYRQDPGLGLRLIYFSYDVKMKEKGDIPEGYSVSREKKERFSLILESASTNQTSMYLCASSLGSGSGNTIYFGEGSWLTVV.

This clonotype showed up just a few times. V usage is TRBV3-1 and J usage is TRBJ2-7; possible D gene TRBD2, 5 bases. Germline assignment: CDR1 LGHDT and CDR2 YNNKEL (reference sequence). Trimming shortened V by 5 bases and J by 0 bases, and 11 bases separated the two germline ends. The CDR3 spans 14 residues. CDR3 sequence: CASSYGLPSYEQYF. In nucleotides, the CDR3 is TGTGCCAGCAGCTACGGACTGCCCTCCTACGAGCAGTACTTC.

This clonotype was found many times. This sequence joins TRBV11-2 and TRBJ2-4, with TRBD1 identical over 10 bases. The CDR3 has 13 amino acids. V shed 5 bases, J shed 7 bases, and the junction held 2 bases outside the gene matches. Per germline, CDR1 SGHAT and CDR2 FQNNGV. The CDR3 bases are TGTGCCAGCAGCGACAGGGGGCACAACATTCAGTACTTC. This encodes CASSDRGHNIQYF.